One and the same sample provided the 30 T cell receptor beta chains below, sequenced in a study of T cells in Graves' hyperthyroidism and ophthalmopathy. Template material for amplifying TCR beta CDR3 regions consisted of RNA transcripts. The TCR CDR3 was amplified in a first-round RT-PCR using the HTBI primer set. TCRdb re-called the multiplex PCR reads through MiXCR, storing one row per CDR3 protein. Found here are 270,000 or so distinct CDR3 sequences, roughly 15% of them singletons; the top ten hold 30% to 35%. Source material: blood. The receptor set was obtained from a woman aged 45 to 65 with Graves' hyperthyroidism that later progressed to Graves' ophthalmopathy.

This clonotype has a count of ten or more. The chain recombines TRBV6-1 with TRBJ1-2, with D maybe TRBD1 (6 bases). Germline V lookup: CDR1 MNHNS, CDR2 SASEGT. V shed 4 bases and J shed 6 bases, with 9 bases lying between them. This CDR3 region has 12 residues. As DNA, the CDR3 is TGTGCCAGCAGTGTTTACAGGGATGGCTACACCTTC. Translation: CASSVYRDGYTF.

This clonotype was counted many times. This chain uses TRBV18 with TRBJ2-7; no clear D. The CDR3 contains 12 residues. Trimming took off 1 base at V and 7 bases at J, with 8 bases between the two ends. CDR1 and CDR2 (germline): KGHSH, LQKENI. CDR3 sequence reads: CASSPRTEEQYF. The CDR3 nucleotides are TGTGCCAGCTCACCACGAACCGAGGAGCAGTACTTC.

This clonotype was found many times. CDR3 sequence reads: CASSLNTGTAFTEAFF. In DNA, the CDR3 is TGTGCCAGCAGCTTAAATACGGGGACAGCCTTCACTGAAGCTTTCTTT. This chain joins TRBV11-2 and TRBJ1-1, with TRBD1 matching 7 bases. The CDR3 covers 16 residues. V shed 2 bases, J shed 4 bases, and the junction held 10 bases outside the gene matches. Germline V gives CDR1 SGHAT, CDR2 FQNNGV.

This clonotype has ten or more counts. The rearrangement joins TRBV10-3 to TRBJ1-1, with 9 bases identical to TRBD1. CDR1 is ENHRY and CDR2 is SYGVKD in the germline V gene. V dropped 10 bases and J dropped 3; count of bases not matched to a gene: 6. The CDR3 covers 13 residues. The chain's CDR3 is CATRTGAYTEAFF. CDR3 coding DNA: TGTGCCACGCGGACAGGGGCGTACACTGAAGCTTTCTTT.

The sample holds a few counts of this clonotype. This may be a read error, as it is one base from a much larger clone. The genes are TRBV29-1 and TRBJ2-7; D is ambiguous. The CDR3 loop spans 14 amino acids. CDR1 SQVTM and CDR2 ANQGSEA come from the germline V gene. The V end lost 5 bases, the J end lost 2 bases, and 16 bases lay between the germline ends. In DNA form, the CDR3 reads TGCAGCGTTTGCCCGGGCCTCCACACCTACGAGCAGTACTTC. Amino acid sequence: CSVCPGLHTYEQYF.

This clonotype was detected a few times. This chain uses TRBV19 with TRBJ2-1; D call uncertain. The germline gives CDR1 LNHDA, CDR2 SQIVND (reference sequence). There are 13 residues in the CDR3. V was shortened by 10 bases and J by 1 base, with 11 bases between the two germline ends. CDR3 region: CATRSRSYNEQFF. The DNA of the CDR3 is TGTGCCACCCGTTCGAGGTCCTACAATGAGCAGTTCTTC.

The chain joins TRBV24-1 to TRBJ1-5; a possible D gene is TRBD1 (6 bases). CDR1 and CDR2 from the germline V gene are KGHDR and SFDVKD. The CDR3 is made up of 15 amino acids. Trimming cost V 5 bases and J 6 bases, with 16 bases left between them. CDR3 sequence (DNA): TGTGCCACCAGTGTCCAAGACAGGAGCGGTCAGCCCCAGCATTTT. This translates into CATSVQDRSGQPQHF.

The chain uses TRBV6-1 and TRBJ1-4; D not resolved. Deletions cut 6 bases from V and 4 bases from J, with 9 bases between. The germline V gene has CDR1 MNHNS and CDR2 SASEGT. The CDR3 length is 13 residues. The CDR3 here is CASRTRFNEKLFF. The CDR3 nucleotides are TGTGCCAGCAGGACCAGATTTAATGAAAAACTGTTTTTT.

On this clonotype itself: No conserved phenylalanine or tryptophan is present at the end of the CDR3, so a read error is the likely explanation. V usage is TRBV5-6 and J usage is TRBJ1-6, with D uncertain. Germline lookup yields CDR1 SGHDT and CDR2 YYEEEE. V gave up 4 bases and J gave up 8 bases, with 10 bases separating them. This CDR3 is built from 13 residues. CDR3 loop: CASSAETYSPLHL. The CDR3 nucleotides read TGTGCCAGCAGCGCCGAGACCTATTCACCCCTCCACCTT.

The chain joins TRBV19 to TRBJ2-7, with D perhaps TRBD1 or TRBD2 (6 bases each). This CDR3 has 15 residues. The V end lost 3 bases, the J end lost 2 bases, and 14 bases lay between the germline ends. CDR1 is LNHDA and CDR2 is SQIVND in the germline V gene (reference sequence). CDR3 sequence (DNA): TGTGCCAGTAGTATCCGAGGGGGACTTGCCTACGAGCAGTACTTC. Translating gives CASSIRGGLAYEQYF.

This clonotype was observed at least ten times. CDR3 bases: TGTGCCAGCAGCCCACAGGGGGGAACTAATGAAAAACTGTTTTTT. This codes for CASSPQGGTNEKLFF. The J gene is TRBJ1-4, the V gene TRBV12-3 or TRBV12-4; 8 bases line up with TRBD1. The CDR3 contains 15 residues. J gave up 1 base and V 6 bases, and 4 bases lay outside the gene matches.

This clonotype was detected many times. The V call is TRBV12-3 or TRBV12-4, the J call TRBJ2-7; no reliable D call. The CDR3 loop spans 13 amino acids. Between the trimmed V and J ends, which lost 4 bases and 2 bases, there was a span of 9 bases. CDR3 in amino acids: CASSWYSTYEQYF. The CDR3 coding sequence is TGTGCCAGCAGTTGGTACAGTACCTACGAGCAGTACTTC.

This clonotype was observed a few times. This chain uses TRBV7-2 with TRBJ1-1; D possibly corresponds to TRBD1 (5 bases). CDR1 is SGHTA, CDR2 FQGNSA, per germline. Deletions cut 7 bases from V and 1 base from J, with 13 bases between. The CDR3 length is 14 residues. The CDR3 region is CASILSRGNTEAFF. CDR3 nucleotides: TGTGCCAGCATCCTTAGTAGGGGGAACACTGAAGCTTTCTTT.

This clonotype was recorded at least ten times. The chain recombines TRBV6-1 with TRBJ2-1; TRBD2 might be the D (5 bases). The CDR3 totals 13 residues. The ends were cut back, 5 bases at V and 8 bases at J, with 13 bases in the middle. In germline, CDR1 is MNHNS, CDR2 SASEGT. CDR3 region: CASSPLVVHEQFF. CDR3 DNA sequence: TGTGCCAGCAGTCCACTAGTGGTACATGAGCAGTTCTTC.

The sample holds many counts of this clonotype. This rearrangement joins TRBV20-1 to TRBJ2-3, with 9 bases fitting TRBD2. Germline CDR1 is DFQATT and CDR2 is SNEGSKA (reference sequence). J lost 2 bases, V lost 8 bases, and 14 bases had no gene match. CDR3 length equals 16 residues. The CDR3 nucleotides are TGCAGTCCCGTGGGGGCTAGCGGGGACAACACAGATACGCAGTATTTT. It encodes CSPVGASGDNTDTQYF.

This clonotype showed up just a few times. The V call is TRBV2, the J call TRBJ1-1, with D possibly matching TRBD1 (5 bases). From germline, CDR1 is SNHLY and CDR2 FYNNEI. Trimming took 11 bases from V and 1 from J, leaving 14 bases between them. The CDR3 totals 13 residues. The CDR3 loop is CAGGDRKNTEAFF. As DNA, the CDR3 is TGTGCCGGGGGGGACCGAAAGAACACTGAAGCTTTCTTT.

This clonotype was counted only a few times. The chain links TRBV11-2 to TRBJ2-7; D not resolved. This CDR3 region has 16 residues. CDR1 SGHAT and CDR2 FQNNGV come from the germline V gene. V was cut by 4 bases and J by 1 base, with 17 bases left in between. The CDR3 bases are TGTGCCAGCAGCTCCATCAAGCGCCCTCTATCCTACGAGCAGTACTTC. It is translated as CASSSIKRPLSYEQYF.

This clonotype was detected ten times or more. The V call is TRBV20-1, the J call TRBJ2-1; a possible D gene is TRBD2 (6 bases). This CDR3 region has 14 residues. Germline CDR1 reads DFQATT; CDR2 reads SNEGSKA (reference sequence). CDR3 in amino acids: CSAPGTFSYNEQFF. The DNA of the CDR3 is TGCAGCGCTCCCGGGACTTTCTCCTACAATGAGCAGTTCTTC.

At least ten counts were recorded for this clonotype. V gene TRBV5-1 combines with J gene TRBJ2-3; TRBD1 might be the D (6 bases). V was trimmed by 4 bases and J by 6 bases, leaving 18 bases between them. CDR1 is SGHRS and CDR2 is YFSETQ in the germline V gene. The CDR3 length is 15 residues. The CDR3 DNA follows: TGCGCCAGCAGCGATTCGGGACAACACATCGATACGCAGTATTTT. It yields the protein CASSDSGQHIDTQYF.

This chain uses TRBV20-1 with TRBJ1-6; D gene unclear. Germline-derived CDR1 and CDR2 are DFQATT and SNEGSKA (reference sequence). With 2 bases removed from V and 5 bases from J, the gap between germline ends came to 10 bases. This CDR3 has 14 amino acids. Here the CDR3 reads CSARSGPDNSPLHF. CDR3 DNA: TGCAGTGCTAGATCCGGACCGGATAATTCACCCCTCCACTTT.

This clonotype occurred many times. V and J are TRBV20-1 and TRBJ2-7; 8 nucleotides line up with TRBD1. This CDR3 has 15 residues. Per the germline V gene, CDR1 is DFQATT and CDR2 is SNEGSKA (reference sequence). V lost 2 bases to trimming and J lost 2 bases; unmatched junction nucleotides: 8. CDR3 region: CSARPRTGIPYEQYF. In DNA form, the CDR3 reads TGCAGTGCTAGACCTAGGACAGGGATACCCTACGAGCAGTACTTC.

This clonotype came up many times. The gene calls are TRBV28 and TRBJ1-5, with D perhaps TRBD1 (5 bases). CDR3 size: 15 residues. Looked up from germline, CDR1 is MDHEN and CDR2 is SYDVKM. V lost 2 bases and J 4 bases, leaving 12 bases between the germline ends. The CDR3 loop reads CASSLRGKGNQPQHF. The CDR3 DNA reads as TGTGCCAGCAGTTTAAGGGGCAAAGGTAATCAGCCCCAGCATTTT.

This clonotype was recorded at least ten times. CDR3 in DNA: TGTGCCAGCAGCCCTCCCTGGGAATGGGGGACCTACGAGCAGTACTTC. The encoded protein is CASSPPWEWGTYEQYF. This sequence joins TRBV3-1 and TRBJ2-7; TRBD1 or TRBD2 may be the D gene (5 bases each). V dropped 4 bases and J dropped 2 bases, with 18 bases sitting between them. Looked up from germline, CDR1 is LGHDT and CDR2 is YNNKEL (reference sequence). This CDR3 has 16 residues.

This clonotype was found many times. The V call is TRBV28, the J call TRBJ1-4; no clear D. The germline V gene encodes CDR1 MDHEN and CDR2 SYDVKM. CDR3 length equals 15 residues. V lost 3 bases, J lost 0 bases, and 8 bases lay in between. This CDR3 is CASSFPHATNEKLFF. The CDR3, as DNA: TGTGCCAGCAGTTTCCCTCACGCAACTAATGAAAAACTGTTTTTT.

This clonotype was found many times. This chain joins TRBV7-2 and TRBJ2-3; D may correspond to TRBD1 or TRBD2 (5 bases each). Germline V gene data show CDR1 as SGHTA and CDR2 as FQGNSA. The CDR3 runs to 15 residues. Trimming removed 2 bases from V and 0 bases from J, with 9 bases in between. This CDR3 reads CASSLSEGSTDTQYF. Written as DNA, the CDR3 is TGTGCCAGCAGCTTAAGCGAGGGGAGCACAGATACGCAGTATTTT. Looking up the rest from reference TRBV7-2 and TRBJ2-3 gives the full variable domain: GAGVSQSPSNKVTEKGKDVELRCDPISGHTALYWYRQSLGQGLEFLIYFQGNSAPDKSGLPSDRFSAERTGGSVSTLTIQRTQQEDSAVYLCASSLSEGSTDTQYFGPGTRLTVL.

This clonotype was found many times. In nucleotides, the CDR3 is TGCAGTGCTAGAGACCTACGACTAGCTCTTACGCAGTATTTT. Translated: CSARDLRLALTQYF. The chain recombines TRBV20-1 with TRBJ2-3; 7 positions agree with TRBD2. V was clipped by 0 bases and J by 8 bases; unmatched bases: 8. The CDR3 runs to 14 residues. Germline CDR1 reads DFQATT; CDR2 reads SNEGSKA (reference sequence).

This clonotype was picked up many times. V usage is TRBV2 and J usage is TRBJ1-2; D may be TRBD1 (5 bases). The CDR3 is made up of 15 amino acids. CDR1 and CDR2 from the germline V gene are SNHLY and FYNNEI. V lost 7 bases and J 0 bases, leaving 15 bases between the germline ends. CDR3 region: CASTHVTAANYGYTF. CDR3 nucleotide sequence: TGTGCCAGCACGCATGTGACAGCAGCTAACTATGGCTACACCTTC.

This clonotype was picked up many times. The chain couples TRBV3-1 to TRBJ2-3, with D perhaps matching TRBD2 (6 bases). The length of the CDR3 is 13 residues. The ends were cut back, 6 bases at V and 5 bases at J, with 12 bases in the middle. Germline-derived CDR1 and CDR2 are LGHDT and YNNKEL (reference sequence). CDR3 loop: CASSLVGGDTQYF. The CDR3 region has the DNA TGTGCCAGCAGTCTCGTGGGGGGAGATACGCAGTATTTT.

This clonotype was seen a few times. This may arise from a read error, as a much more abundant clone is one base away. The chain employs TRBV7-6 and TRBJ1-1; D unclear. Germline V gene sequence: CDR1 SGHVS, CDR2 FNYEAQ. CDR3 length: 13 residues. With 5 bases removed from V and 1 base from J, the gap between germline ends came to 8 bases. The CDR3, as DNA: TGTGCCAGCAGCCCCGTCAGGAACACTGAAGCTTTCTTT. Translating gives CASSPVRNTEAFF.

This chain links TRBV12-3 or TRBV12-4 with TRBJ2-1; no clear D gene. V lost 2 bases and J 2 bases, leaving 13 bases between the germline ends. The CDR3 contains 16 residues. DNA for the CDR3: TGTGCCAGCAGTTTACCCGGACCGACGACCTACAATGAGCAGTTCTTC. Its protein product is CASSLPGPTTYNEQFF.